Shown below are 15 T cell receptor beta chains from a single sample sequenced in a study of Graves' ophthalmopathy and Graves' hyperthyroidism. The authors amplified TCR beta CDR3 regions, and they did so from RNA transcripts for repertoire sequencing. An opening RT-PCR round employed HTBI primers and preceded a second-round multiplex PCR. TCRdb independently ran MiXCR on the multiplex PCR reads; one entry per CDR3 protein. There are approximately 380,000 distinct CDR3 sequences in the sample; roughly 21% occur only once, and roughly 3% lies in the top ten. The sample taken for sequencing was peripheral blood. The receptors shown here come from a young woman with stable Graves' hyperthyroidism.

As to this clonotype: A much larger clone is a single base away; this may be a read error. As the CDR3 is not closed by the conserved phenylalanine or tryptophan, this likely results from a read error. The chain combines TRBV14 with TRBJ1-5, with a weak D call TRBD1 (5 bases). The V and J ends lost 0 bases and 1 base respectively, with 7 bases between them. This CDR3 contains 15 residues. Per germline, CDR1 SGHDN and CDR2 FVKESK. CDR3: CASSQDRESNQPQHL. The CDR3 nucleotides are TGTGCCAGCAGCCAAGACAGGGAGAGCAATCAGCCCCAGCATTTA.

This clonotype was observed many times. The V gene is TRBV29-1, the J gene TRBJ2-5; D gene uncertain. V was cut by 4 bases and J by 5 bases, with 14 bases left in between. Germline values: CDR1 SQVTM, CDR2 ANQGSEA. CDR3 length: 13 amino acids. CDR3 sequence (DNA): TGCAGCGTTGGGAGTAGCACCCGGGAGACCCAGTACTTC. Its translation is CSVGSSTRETQYF. The full variable domain, completed using reference TRBV29-1 and TRBJ2-5, is SAVISQKPSRDICQRGTSLTIQCQVDSQVTMMFWYRQQPGQSLTLIATANQGSEATYESGFVIDKFPISRPNLTFSTLTVSNMSPEDSSIYLCSVGSSTRETQYFGPGTRLLVL.

This clonotype was recorded at least ten times. The rearrangement joins TRBV6-1 to TRBJ2-2; perhaps TRBD2 as D (5 bases). The CDR3 sequence is 15 residues long. The germline gives CDR1 MNHNS, CDR2 SASEGT. Trimming cost V 6 bases and J 2 bases, with 13 bases left between them. CDR3 in amino acids: CASSRGLANTGELFF. The CDR3 DNA follows: TGTGCCAGCAGCCGGGGTCTAGCCAACACCGGGGAGCTGTTTTTT.

This clonotype was seen ten or more times. The V gene is TRBV10-3, the J gene TRBJ1-2, with 9 bases that match TRBD1. After removal of 6 bases from V and 4 bases from J, the junction contained 6 bases not matched to a gene. From germline, CDR1 is ENHRY and CDR2 SYGVKD. The CDR3 sequence is 14 residues long. The CDR3 spells CAIREQGAGYGYTF. In nucleotides, the CDR3 is TGTGCCATCAGGGAACAGGGGGCCGGCTATGGCTACACCTTC.

In its sample, this clonotype was seen many times. This chain links TRBV19 with TRBJ1-1, with D possibly being TRBD1 (6 bases). The V gene's germline CDR1 is LNHDA and CDR2 SQIVND (reference sequence). The CDR3 covers 13 residues. V shed 2 bases and J shed 4 bases, with 8 bases lying between them. CDR3 in DNA: TGTGCCAGTAGTATATCCAGGGGCACTGAAGCTTTCTTT. This encodes CASSISRGTEAFF.

In its sample, this clonotype was seen many times. The J gene is TRBJ2-5, the V gene TRBV2, with D possibly being TRBD2 (5 bases). The CDR3 extends over 14 amino acids. Germline lookup yields CDR1 SNHLY and CDR2 FYNNEI. Trimming took 7 bases from V and 4 from J, leaving 16 bases between them. Written as DNA, the CDR3 is TGTGCCAGCAAAGGGCTAGCCCTTGGAGAGACCCAGTACTTC. Protein product: CASKGLALGETQYF.

This clonotype turned up a few times. The genes are TRBV5-4 and TRBJ2-2; 7 bases map to TRBD2. The CDR3 length is 17 residues. The junction had 11 bases not matched to a gene; V was cut back by 3 bases and J by 3 bases. Germline V gives CDR1 SGHNT, CDR2 YYREEE (reference sequence). CDR3 coding DNA: TGTGCCAGCAGCTCGTCTAGCGGCCGACGGTACACCGGGGAGCTGTTTTTT. Translated, it gives CASSSSSGRRYTGELFF.

The table lists this clonotype with many counts. The CDR3 bases are TGTGCCAGCAGTTACCAAGGGGCGGGCGCGGGCGGCTACACCTTC. Protein sequence: CASSYQGAGAGGYTF. The J gene is TRBJ1-2, the V gene TRBV6-5, with TRBD1 as a possible D gene (5 bases). CDR3 size: 15 residues. CDR1 MNHEY and CDR2 SVGAGI come from the germline V gene. V was pared by 2 bases and J by 8 bases, with 18 bases between.

This clonotype came up many times. The chain is built from TRBV4-2 and TRBJ1-2, with TRBD1 matching 7 bases. Germline V gene sequence: CDR1 LGHNA, CDR2 YNFKEQ. This CDR3 is 16 amino acids long. The junction had 6 bases not matched to a gene; V was cut back by 0 bases and J by 2 bases. CDR3 bases: TGTGCCAGCAGCCAAGAGTACAGGGGCGTCAACTATGGCTACACCTTC. Protein: CASSQEYRGVNYGYTF.

Many counts were recorded for this clonotype. The chain recombines TRBV7-2 with TRBJ2-7; the match to TRBD2 covers 8 bases. This CDR3 region has 15 residues. After removal of 4 bases from V and 6 bases from J, the junction contained 11 bases not matched to a gene. The V gene's germline CDR1 is SGHTA and CDR2 FQGNSA. The CDR3 reads CASSSTKAGVTEQYF. In nucleotides, the CDR3 is TGTGCCAGCAGCTCTACGAAAGCGGGAGTTACCGAGCAGTACTTC.

This clonotype occurred many times. CDR3 region: CASSFRRLLTGELFF. The DNA for the CDR3 is TGTGCCAGCAGCTTCCGTAGACTTCTTACCGGGGAGCTGTTTTTT. The chain employs TRBV11-2 and TRBJ2-2, with no clear D. The CDR3 contains 15 residues. Trimming removed 3 bases from V and 5 bases from J, with 13 bases in between. CDR1 SGHAT and CDR2 FQNNGV come from the germline V gene.

This clonotype was detected ten times or more. V and J are TRBV2 and TRBJ1-1; TRBD1 matches 7 bases. Germline V gene sequence: CDR1 SNHLY, CDR2 FYNNEI. The CDR3 runs to 13 residues. V gave up 6 bases and J gave up 4 bases; unmatched junction bases: 5. The CDR3 here is CASSKTGSTEAFF. Written as DNA, the CDR3 is TGTGCCAGCAGCAAGACAGGGTCCACTGAAGCTTTCTTT.

The J gene is TRBJ1-1, the V gene TRBV19; D is unresolved. CDR1 and CDR2 from the germline V gene are LNHDA and SQIVND (reference sequence). This CDR3 contains 11 residues. Trimming shortened V by 6 bases and J by 9 bases, and 11 bases separated the two germline ends. The CDR3 loop is CASRFGRQAFF. As DNA, the CDR3 is TGTGCCAGTAGGTTTGGGCGACAAGCTTTCTTT.

In this sample, this clonotype turned up many times. The DNA of the CDR3 is TGCGCCAGCAGCCAGATGGCGGGTAGCTCCTACGAGCAGTACTTC. Translation: CASSQMAGSSYEQYF. V and J are TRBV5-1 and TRBJ2-7; possible D gene TRBD2, 5 bases. Per germline, CDR1 SGHRS and CDR2 YFSETQ. V gave up 4 bases and J gave up 0 bases, with 14 bases separating them. The CDR3 runs 15 residues.

This clonotype was counted many times. V is TRBV2 and J is TRBJ1-2, with a weak D call TRBD1 (5 bases). CDR1 and CDR2 (germline): SNHLY, FYNNEI. The CDR3 consists of 13 residues. The V end lost 7 bases, the J end lost 2 bases, and 11 bases lay between the germline ends. CDR3 residues: CASNPRANYGYTF. For the CDR3, the DNA is TGTGCCAGCAACCCCAGGGCGAACTATGGCTACACCTTC. The complete variable domain, with remaining parts taken from reference TRBV2 and TRBJ1-2, reads EPEVTQTPSHQVTQMGQEVILRCVPISNHLYFYWYRQILGQKVEFLVSFYNNEISEKSEIFDDQFSVERPDGSNFTLKIRSTKLEDSAMYFCASNPRANYGYTFGSGTRLTVV.